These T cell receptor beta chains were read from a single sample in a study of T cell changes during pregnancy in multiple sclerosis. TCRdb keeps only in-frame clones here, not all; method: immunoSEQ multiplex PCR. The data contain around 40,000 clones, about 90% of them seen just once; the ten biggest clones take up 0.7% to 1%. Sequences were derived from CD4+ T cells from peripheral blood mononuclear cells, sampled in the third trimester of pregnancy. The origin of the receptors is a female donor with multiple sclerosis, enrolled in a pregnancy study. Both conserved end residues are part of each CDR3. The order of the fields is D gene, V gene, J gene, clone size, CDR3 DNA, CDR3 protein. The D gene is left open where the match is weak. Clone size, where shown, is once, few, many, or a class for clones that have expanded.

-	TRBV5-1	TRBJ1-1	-	TGCGCCAGCAGCGGGGGTGACAGGCCCACTGAAGCTTTCTTT	CASSGGDRPTEAFF
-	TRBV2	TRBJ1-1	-	TGTGCCAGCAGTATACAGGGAAACACTGAAGCTTTCTTT	CASSIQGNTEAFF
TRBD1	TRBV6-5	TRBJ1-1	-	TGTGCCAGCAGTTACAGCCAGGACAGGACTGAAGCTTTCTTT	CASSYSQDRTEAFF
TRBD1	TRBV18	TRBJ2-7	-	TGTGCCAGCTCACGGACAGGGGGCAACGAGCAGTACTTC	CASSRTGGNEQYF
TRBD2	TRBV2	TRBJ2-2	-	TGTGCCAGCAGGACTAGCGGGAGGGAATCCGGGGAGCTGTTTTTT	CASRTSGRESGELFF
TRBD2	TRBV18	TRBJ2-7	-	TGTGCCAGCTCACCGGGTGGGCTAGCGGGAGTAAAAACCTACGAGCAGTACTTC	CASSPGGLAGVKTYEQYF
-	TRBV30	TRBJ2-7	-	TGTGCCTGGAGGTCGTGGGGGGACCCCTCCTACGAGCAGTACTTC	CAWRSWGDPSYEQYF
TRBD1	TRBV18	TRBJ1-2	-	TGTGCCAGCTCACGGAACCGGGACAGTAACTATGGCTACACCTTC	CASSRNRDSNYGYTF
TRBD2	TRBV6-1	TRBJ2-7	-	TGTGCCAGCCGTGGGTCGAGCGGGAGTATGTACGAGCAGTACTTC	CASRGSSGSMYEQYF
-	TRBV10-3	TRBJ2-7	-	TGTGCCATCAGTGTGGGCAGCTACGAGCAGTACTTC	CAISVGSYEQYF
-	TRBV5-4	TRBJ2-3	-	TGTGCCAGCCCCGCCGGGTCCACAGATACGCAGTATTTT	CASPAGSTDTQYF
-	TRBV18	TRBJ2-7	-	TGTGCCAGCTCACCGGACAACTCCTACGAGCAGTACTTC	CASSPDNSYEQYF
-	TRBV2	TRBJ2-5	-	TGTGCCAGCAGCTTGGACAGAGACCAAGAGACCCAGTACTTC	CASSLDRDQETQYF
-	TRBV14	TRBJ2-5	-	TGTGCCAGCAGCCTCCTCGGTCGAGAGACCCAGTACTTC	CASSLLGRETQYF
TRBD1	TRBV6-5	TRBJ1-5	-	TGTGCCAGCAGCCCCGAGACAGGGCTTCAGCCCCAGCATTTT	CASSPETGLQPQHF
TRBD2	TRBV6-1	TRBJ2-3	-	TGTGCCAGCAGTGAAGAGCGGGAGGGCGCAGATACGCAGTATTTT	CASSEEREGADTQYF
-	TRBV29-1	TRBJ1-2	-	TGCAGCGCCGTGGGGCCACAGGGCGGGAACTATGGCTACACCTTC	CSAVGPQGGNYGYTF
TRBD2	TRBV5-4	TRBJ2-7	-	TGTGCCAGCAGCCTGGGAGGACTAGCGGTGAGCCCCTACGAGCAGTACTTC	CASSLGGLAVSPYEQYF
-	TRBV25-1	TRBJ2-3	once	TGTGCCAGCAGTGCGACAGATCTCACAGATACGCAGTATTTT	CASSATDLTDTQYF
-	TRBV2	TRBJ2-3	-	TGTGCCAGCAGTCGACTCACTAGCGGAGGCCAGGGGGGTACGCAGTATTTT	CASSRLTSGGQGGTQYF
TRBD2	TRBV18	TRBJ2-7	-	TGTGCCAGCTCTCCCTTAGCGGGAGACCCCTACGAGCAGTACTTC	CASSPLAGDPYEQYF
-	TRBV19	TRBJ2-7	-	TGTGCCAGTAGTGCCCAGGGTGTAGGGCCTGGCTACTACGAGCAGTACTTC	CASSAQGVGPGYYEQYF
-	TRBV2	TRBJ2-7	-	TGTGCCAGCAGTGGAACTAGCTTAACGGGGGAGCAGTACTTC	CASSGTSLTGEQYF
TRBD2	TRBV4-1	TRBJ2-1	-	TGCGCCAGCAGCCAAGATGTGACGGGACTACTAAACAATGAGCAGTTCTTC	CASSQDVTGLLNNEQFF
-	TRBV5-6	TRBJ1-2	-	TGTGCCAGCAGCTTGGTCCAGGCGGGATTCTATGGCTACACCTTC	CASSLVQAGFYGYTF
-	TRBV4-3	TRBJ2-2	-	TGCGCCAGCAGCCAAGAAATGGCCACTAGGACCGGGGAGCTGTTTTTT	CASSQEMATRTGELFF
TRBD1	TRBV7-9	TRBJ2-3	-	TGTGCCAGCAGCACCAACAGGGGGCGGGATGGCACAGATACGCAGTATTTT	CASSTNRGRDGTDTQYF
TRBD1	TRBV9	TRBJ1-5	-	TGTGCCAGCAGCGTTCCGGGACAGGGCTTTCTCGGCAATCAGCCCCAGCATTTT	CASSVPGQGFLGNQPQHF
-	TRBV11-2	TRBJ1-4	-	TGTGCCAGCAGTCCCTCGGGATTTCTAAAACTGTTTTTT	CASSPSGFLKLFF
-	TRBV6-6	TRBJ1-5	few	TGTGCCAGTTCAGGGAACAATCAGCCCCAGCATTTT	CASSGNNQPQHF
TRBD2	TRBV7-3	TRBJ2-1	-	TGTGCCGGACCCCAAGAACCTGCCGGGACTAGCGGGGTTAGCAATGAGCAGTTCTTC	CAGPQEPAGTSGVSNEQFF
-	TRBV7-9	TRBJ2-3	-	TGTGCCAGCAGCTTAATAGCTACAGATACGCAGTATTTT	CASSLIATDTQYF
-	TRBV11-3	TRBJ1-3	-	TGTGCCAGCAGCTTAGGCGGATCTGGAAACACCATATATTTT	CASSLGGSGNTIYF
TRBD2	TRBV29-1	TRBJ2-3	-	TGCAGCTCCGGACTAGCGGGAGCAGATACGCAGTATTTT	CSSGLAGADTQYF
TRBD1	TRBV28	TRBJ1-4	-	TGTGCCAGCAGCTTACCGGCGACAGGGATTAATGAAAAACTGTTTTTT	CASSLPATGINEKLFF
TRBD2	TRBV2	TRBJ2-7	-	TGTGCCAGCAGTCGGACTAGCGGGATCTACGAGCAGTACTTC	CASSRTSGIYEQYF
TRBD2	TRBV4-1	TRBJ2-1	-	TGCGCCAGCAGCCAAGACGAAGCGACTAGCGGGAGATGGGATGAGCAGTTCTTC	CASSQDEATSGRWDEQFF
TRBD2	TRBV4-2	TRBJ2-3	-	TGTGCCAGCAGCCGCGGGACTAGCGGGAACGCCGATACGCAGTATTTT	CASSRGTSGNADTQYF
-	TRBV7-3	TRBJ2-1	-	TGTGCCAGCAGCCCGAATACAGGGCCAGGTGAGCAGTTCTTC	CASSPNTGPGEQFF
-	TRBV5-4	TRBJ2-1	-	TGTGCCAGCAGCTTTGGGTCAACGAGCGAGTTCTTC	CASSFGSTSEFF
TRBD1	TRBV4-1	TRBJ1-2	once	TGCGCCAGCAGCCCCGGACAGGGAGCTAACTATGGCTACACCTTC	CASSPGQGANYGYTF
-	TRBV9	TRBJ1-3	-	TGTGCCAGCAGCGTAGGGGGACTGGAAAACACCATATATTTT	CASSVGGLENTIYF
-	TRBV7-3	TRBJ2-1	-	TGTGCCAGCAGCTCCTCTAGCTGGTCCTACAATGAGCAGTTCTTC	CASSSSSWSYNEQFF
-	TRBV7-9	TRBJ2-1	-	TGTGCCAGCAGCTACCGGTGGGGGGAGAGTATACCCTACAATGAGCAGTTCTTC	CASSYRWGESIPYNEQFF
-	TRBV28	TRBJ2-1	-	TGTGCCAGCAGTACGCCGGGAATAGCGGACAATGAGCAGTTCTTC	CASSTPGIADNEQFF
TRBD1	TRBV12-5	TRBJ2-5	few	TGTGCTAGTGGTTGGGGACAGGGAGAGACCCAGTACTTC	CASGWGQGETQYF
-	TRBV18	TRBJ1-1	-	TGTGCCAGCTCACCACCTTCGGGGGCTGAAGCTTTCTTT	CASSPPSGAEAFF
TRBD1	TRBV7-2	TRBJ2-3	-	TGTGCCAGCAGCCAGGCCGGGACAGGGACAGATACGCAGTATTTT	CASSQAGTGTDTQYF
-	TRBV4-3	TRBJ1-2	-	TGCGCCAGCAGCGGGGGACTGTTAAACTATGGCTACACCTTC	CASSGGLLNYGYTF
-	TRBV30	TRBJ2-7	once	TGTGCCTGGAGTGCGGGGGGCGAAATCTACGAGCAGTACTTC	CAWSAGGEIYEQYF
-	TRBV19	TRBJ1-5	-	TGTGCCACCGCAGGCGGGGCCGGGAAGGAACAGCCCCAGCATTTT	CATAGGAGKEQPQHF
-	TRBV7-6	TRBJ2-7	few	TGTGCCAGCAGCGATAGTGAGGGCTACGAGCAGTACTTC	CASSDSEGYEQYF